This T cell receptor (beta chain) was observed in a study of CD4 and CD8 cells across lung adenocarcinoma regions. Donors had localized lung adenocarcinoma, a non-small cell lung cancer. This clonotype was seen a handful of times. A read error is possible here, since a much larger clone lies one base away. Each CDR3 protein is one row after TCRdb ran MiXCR on the PCR reads. In the table there are 15,000 to 20,000 distinct CDR3 sequences, 50% of which are singletons. The CDR3 runs to 16 residues. Germline lookup yields CDR1 MNHNS and CDR2 SASEGT. Losses at the gene ends were 1 base for V and 13 bases for J; bases not matched to a gene: 14.

Sequenced sample: CD8+ T cells from the margin of a lung tumor. The chain joins TRBV6-1 to TRBJ2-1; 9 bases agree with TRBD2. The receptor's source is a male donor with lung adenocarcinoma. The CD4 and CD8 labels of this study may be unreliable. CDR3 sequence: CASSEGDSGSVETQFF. The CDR3 bases are TGTGCCAGCAGTGAAGGCGATAGCGGGAGTGTCGAGACCCAGTTCTTC.